Listed here is a single T cell receptor (beta chain). What it recognizes is unknown. This sample was taken from a study of cytomegalovirus exposure and HLA in healthy donors. Points from the study as a whole: For cytomegalovirus status, the classifier reportedly gave diagnoses with high specificity and sensitivity. Despite most TCR sequences being rare, some public TCRs occurred in many donors. The study designated 160 or so TCR beta chains cytomegalovirus-associated.

While the first cohort had 650 to 850 subjects, the donors belonged to the separate validation cohort of more than 95 subjects. Some clones are missing from TCRdb's copy, which holds only in-frame ones; the method was immunoSEQ multiplex PCR. The sample carries about 130,000 clones, roughly 95% recorded once. Material: PBMCs. The source is a young man in good health and CMV-seronegative.

The CDR3 bases are TGCGCCAGCAGCTTAATGAGCATGAACACTGAAGCTTTCTTT. It specifies CASSLMSMNTEAFF. This sequence joins TRBV5-1 and TRBJ1-1, with D uncertain. CDR3 length: 14 amino acids. With 2 bases removed from V and 0 bases from J, the gap between germline ends came to 8 bases. Germline V CDR1 and CDR2: SGHRS, YFSETQ. The entire variable domain, with the rest obtained from reference TRBV5-1 and TRBJ1-1, is as follows: KAGVTQTPRYLIKTRGQQVTLSCSPISGHRSVSWYQQTPGQGLQFLFEYFSETQRNKGNFPGRFSGRQFSNSRSEMNVSTLELGDSALYLCASSLMSMNTEAFFGQGTRLTVV.